These T cell receptor beta chains were read from a single sample in a study of memory CD4+ T cells and cytomegalovirus serostatus. Generated by immunoSEQ multiplex PCR, the TCRdb table keeps only in-frame clones and is missing some. The table includes 45,000 to 55,000 clones, roughly 78% detected once. Sequenced sample: memory CD4+ T cells from blood. The source is an adult in good health and CMV-seronegative. The CDR3 runs from the conserved cysteine through the conserved F or W. A D gene is named only where the DNA matches it firmly. Where a row states a size, it is once, few, many or the class of an expanded clone; other rows omit it.

D: TRBD2; V: TRBV7-6; J: TRBJ2-5; size: once; length: 15; DNA: TGTGCCAGCAGCTTAGTAGCGGGAGGGCCAGAGACCCAGTACTTC; CDR3: CASSLVAGGPETQYF
D: TRBD1; V: TRBV18; J: TRBJ2-7; size: once; length: 15; DNA: TGTGCCAGCTCAGAAGGACAGGGGGCGACTTACGAGCAGTACTTC; CDR3: CASSEGQGATYEQYF
D: NA; V: TRBV29-1; J: TRBJ2-3; size: NA; length: 13; DNA: TGCAGCGTTGTTGGGGGGCGCACAGATACGCAGTATTTT; CDR3: CSVVGGRTDTQYF
D: NA; V: TRBV28; J: TRBJ2-3; size: NA; length: 16; DNA: TGTGCCAGCAGTTCCCCAGGGGGAGGCAACACAGATACGCAGTATTTT; CDR3: CASSSPGGGNTDTQYF
D: TRBD2; V: TRBV28; J: TRBJ2-3; size: NA; length: 16; DNA: TGTGCCAGCATAGGATCCAGCGGGAGTGGAACAGATACGCAGTATTTT; CDR3: CASIGSSGSGTDTQYF
D: NA; V: TRBV4-1; J: TRBJ1-1; size: few; length: 14; DNA: TGCGCCAGCAGCCAAGATACTGTGGACTCGGAAGCTTTCTTT; CDR3: CASSQDTVDSEAFF
D: NA; V: TRBV7-2; J: TRBJ1-2; size: few; length: 15; DNA: TGTGCCAGCAGCACATCCCCCAGGGGATCCTATGGCTACACCTTC; CDR3: CASSTSPRGSYGYTF
D: TRBD1; V: TRBV7-6; J: TRBJ1-5; size: few; length: 15; DNA: TGTGCCAGCAGCCTAGACGGGACAGCAAATCAGCCCCAGCATTTT; CDR3: CASSLDGTANQPQHF
D: NA; V: TRBV2; J: TRBJ1-2; size: NA; length: 12; DNA: TGTGCCAGCAGTGAGGCTGGTGATGGCTACACCTTC; CDR3: CASSEAGDGYTF
D: NA; V: TRBV5-4; J: TRBJ2-5; size: NA; length: 14; DNA: TGTGCCAGCAGCCCCCCCGGAGTTCAAGAGACCCAGTACTTC; CDR3: CASSPPGVQETQYF
D: NA; V: TRBV5-4; J: TRBJ2-5; size: NA; length: 14; DNA: TGTGCCAGCAGCTTGGTGGCCAGGGGAGAGACCCAGTACTTC; CDR3: CASSLVARGETQYF
D: NA; V: TRBV27; J: TRBJ2-7; size: NA; length: 15; DNA: TGTGCCAGCCGGGGAACTCTCCTGGAGTCGTCCGAGCAGTACTTC; CDR3: CASRGTLLESSEQYF
D: TRBD2; V: TRBV29-1; J: TRBJ2-1; size: NA; length: 16; DNA: TGCAGCGTTGAAGGGGTAGCGGGAGGGGAGGGCCTTGAGCAGTTCTTC; CDR3: CSVEGVAGGEGLEQFF
D: NA; V: TRBV11-2; J: TRBJ1-2; size: NA; length: 12; DNA: TGTGCCAGCAGCTTCGGACTATTTGGCTACACCTTC; CDR3: CASSFGLFGYTF